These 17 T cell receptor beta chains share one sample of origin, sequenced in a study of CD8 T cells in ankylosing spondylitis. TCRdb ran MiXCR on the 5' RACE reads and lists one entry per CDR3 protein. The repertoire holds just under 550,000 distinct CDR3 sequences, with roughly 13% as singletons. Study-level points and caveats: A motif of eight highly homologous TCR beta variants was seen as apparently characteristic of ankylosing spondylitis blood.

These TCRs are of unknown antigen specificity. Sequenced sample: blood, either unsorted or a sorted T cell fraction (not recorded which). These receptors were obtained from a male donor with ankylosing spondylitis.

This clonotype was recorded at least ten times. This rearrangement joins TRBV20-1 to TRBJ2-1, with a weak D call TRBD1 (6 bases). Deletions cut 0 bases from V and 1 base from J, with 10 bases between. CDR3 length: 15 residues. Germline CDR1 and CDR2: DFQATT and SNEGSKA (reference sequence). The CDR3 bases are TGCAGTGCTAGAGATACAGGGATATCCTACAATGAGCAGTTCTTC. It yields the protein CSARDTGISYNEQFF.

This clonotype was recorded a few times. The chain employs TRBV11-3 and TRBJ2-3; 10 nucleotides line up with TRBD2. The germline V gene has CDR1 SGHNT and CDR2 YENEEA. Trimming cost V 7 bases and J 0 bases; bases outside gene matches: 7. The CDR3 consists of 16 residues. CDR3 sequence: CASTIGLAESTDTQYF. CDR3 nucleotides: TGTGCCAGCACCATAGGACTAGCGGAAAGCACAGATACGCAGTATTTT.

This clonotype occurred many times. The chain's CDR3 is CSAESDREESPLHF. CDR3 coding DNA: TGCAGTGCTGAAAGCGACAGGGAAGAGTCACCCCTCCACTTT. The chain couples TRBV20-1 to TRBJ1-6; 7 nucleotides line up with TRBD1. The CDR3 is 14 amino acids. The germline V gene has CDR1 DFQATT and CDR2 SNEGSKA (reference sequence). With V trimmed by 5 bases and J by 10 bases, 11 bases remained unmatched.

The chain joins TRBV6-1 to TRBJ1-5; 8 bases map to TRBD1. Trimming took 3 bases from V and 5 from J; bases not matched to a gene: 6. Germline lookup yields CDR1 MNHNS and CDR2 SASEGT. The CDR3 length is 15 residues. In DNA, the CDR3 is TGTGCCAGCAGTGAGCTCACAGGGGGATATCAGCCCCAGCATTTT. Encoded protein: CASSELTGGYQPQHF.

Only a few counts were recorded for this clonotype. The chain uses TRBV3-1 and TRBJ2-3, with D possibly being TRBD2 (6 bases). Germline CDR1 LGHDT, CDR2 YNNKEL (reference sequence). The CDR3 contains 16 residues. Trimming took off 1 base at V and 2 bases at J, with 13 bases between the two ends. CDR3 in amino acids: CASSQGYPGLTDTQYF. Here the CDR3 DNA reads TGTGCCAGCAGCCAAGGGTACCCGGGACTCACAGATACGCAGTATTTT.

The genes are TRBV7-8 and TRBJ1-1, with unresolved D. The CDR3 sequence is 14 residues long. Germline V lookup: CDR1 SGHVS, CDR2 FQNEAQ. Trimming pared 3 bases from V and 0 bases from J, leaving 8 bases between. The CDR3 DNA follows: TGTGCCAGCAGCTTGTTGGTTCTGAACACTGAAGCTTTCTTT. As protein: CASSLLVLNTEAFF. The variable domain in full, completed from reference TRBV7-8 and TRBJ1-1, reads GAGVSQSPRYKVAKRGQDVALRCDPISGHVSLFWYQQALGQGPEFLTYFQNEAQLDKSGLPSDRFFAERPEGSVSTLKIQRTQQEDSAVYLCASSLLVLNTEAFFGQGTRLTVV.

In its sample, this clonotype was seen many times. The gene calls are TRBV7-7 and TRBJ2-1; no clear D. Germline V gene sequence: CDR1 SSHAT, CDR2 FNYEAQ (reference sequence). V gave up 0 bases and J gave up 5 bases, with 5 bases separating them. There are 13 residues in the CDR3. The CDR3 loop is CASSLAWDNEQFF. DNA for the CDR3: TGTGCCAGCAGCTTAGCTTGGGACAATGAGCAGTTCTTC.

CDR3: CASSLAPGTKSSYGYTF. The CDR3 DNA sequence: TGTGCCAGCAGCTTAGCGCCCGGGACGAAGAGCTCCTATGGCTACACCTTC. The V call is TRBV7-8, the J call TRBJ1-2; tentatively, D is TRBD1 (5 bases). Germline-derived CDR1 and CDR2 are SGHVS and FQNEAQ. With 0 bases removed from V and 4 bases from J, the gap between germline ends came to 18 bases. This CDR3 has 17 amino acids.

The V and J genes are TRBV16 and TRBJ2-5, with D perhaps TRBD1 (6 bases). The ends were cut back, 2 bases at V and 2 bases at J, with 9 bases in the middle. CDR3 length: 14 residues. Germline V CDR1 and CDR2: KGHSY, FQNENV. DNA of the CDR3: TGTGCCAGCAGCCAACGGACAGCTCAAGAGACCCAGTACTTC. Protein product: CASSQRTAQETQYF.

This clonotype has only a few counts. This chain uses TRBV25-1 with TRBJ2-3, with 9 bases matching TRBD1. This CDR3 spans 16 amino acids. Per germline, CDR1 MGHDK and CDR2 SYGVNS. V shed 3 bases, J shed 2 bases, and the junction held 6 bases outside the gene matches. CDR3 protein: CASSDTGTGNTDTQYF. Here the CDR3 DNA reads TGTGCCAGCAGTGACACCGGGACAGGGAACACAGATACGCAGTATTTT.

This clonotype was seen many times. Written as DNA, the CDR3 is TGTGCCAGCAGCCAAGAAGGCACAGGGAGGTCACCCCTCCACTTT. It specifies CASSQEGTGRSPLHF. This sequence joins TRBV3-1 and TRBJ1-6; possibly TRBD1 for D (6 bases). This CDR3 is built from 15 residues. V lost 0 bases and J 10 bases, leaving 13 bases between the germline ends. The germline CDR1 and CDR2 sequences are LGHDT and YNNKEL (reference sequence).

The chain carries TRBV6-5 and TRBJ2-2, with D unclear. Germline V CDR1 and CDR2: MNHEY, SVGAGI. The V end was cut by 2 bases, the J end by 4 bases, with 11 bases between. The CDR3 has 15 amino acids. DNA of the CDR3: TGTGCCAGCAGTTACGATCCCACCAGCACCGGGGAGCTGTTTTTT. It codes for CASSYDPTSTGELFF.

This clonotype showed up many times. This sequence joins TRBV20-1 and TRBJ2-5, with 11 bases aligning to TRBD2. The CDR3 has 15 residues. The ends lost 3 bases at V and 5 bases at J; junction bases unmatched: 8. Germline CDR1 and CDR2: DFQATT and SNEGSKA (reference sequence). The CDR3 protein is CSARPPGLAVETQYF. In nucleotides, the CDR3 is TGCAGTGCTAGGCCACCGGGACTAGCGGTCGAGACCCAGTACTTC.

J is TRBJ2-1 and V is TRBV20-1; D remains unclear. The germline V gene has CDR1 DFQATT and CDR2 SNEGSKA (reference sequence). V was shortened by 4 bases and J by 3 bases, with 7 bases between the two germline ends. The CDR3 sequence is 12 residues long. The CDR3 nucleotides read TGCAGTGCTATAGGCAACTACAATGAGCAGTTCTTC. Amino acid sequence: CSAIGNYNEQFF.

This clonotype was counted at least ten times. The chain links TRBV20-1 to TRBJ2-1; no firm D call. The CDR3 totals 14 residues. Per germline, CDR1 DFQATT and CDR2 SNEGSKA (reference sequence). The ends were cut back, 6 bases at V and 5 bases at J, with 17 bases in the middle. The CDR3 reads CSAGHGPPHNEQFF. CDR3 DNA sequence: TGCAGTGCGGGCCACGGACCTCCCCACAATGAGCAGTTCTTC.

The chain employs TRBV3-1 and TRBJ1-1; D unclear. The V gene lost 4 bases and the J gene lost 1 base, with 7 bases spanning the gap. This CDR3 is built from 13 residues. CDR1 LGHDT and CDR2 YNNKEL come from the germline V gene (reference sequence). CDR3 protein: CASSRIENTEAFF. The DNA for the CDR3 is TGTGCCAGCAGCCGTATTGAGAACACTGAAGCTTTCTTT. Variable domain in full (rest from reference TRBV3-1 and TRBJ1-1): DTAVSQTPKYLVTQMGNDKSIKCEQNLGHDTMYWYKQDSKKFLKIMFSYNNKELIINETVPNRFSPKSPDKAHLNLHINSLELGDSAVYFCASSRIENTEAFFGQGTRLTVV.

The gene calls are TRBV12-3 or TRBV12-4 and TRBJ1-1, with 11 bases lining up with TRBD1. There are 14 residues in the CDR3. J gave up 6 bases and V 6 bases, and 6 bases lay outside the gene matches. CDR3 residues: CASRQGQGVSEAFF. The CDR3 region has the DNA TGTGCCAGCAGGCAGGGACAGGGGGTTTCTGAAGCTTTCTTT.